The subject of this entry is one TCR beta chain. Both 60 Vbeta primers and 13 Jbeta primers went into the PCR. The data were produced by immunoSEQ multiplex PCR, yet TCRdb's version contains in-frame clones alone and is incomplete. This sample yields 64,000 or so clones, of which 85% are seen a single time; around a tenth belongs to the top ten. This record comes from a study of cytomegalovirus exposure and HLA in healthy donors. J lost 8 bases, V lost 6 bases, and 10 bases had no gene match. Per germline, CDR1 SNHLY and CDR2 FYNNEI. CDR3 length: 15 residues. The specimen was PBMCs. The rearrangement links TRBV2 to TRBJ2-2; 9 nucleotides line up with TRBD1. This clonotype was sampled from a female donor in good health and CMV-seronegative. CDR3 protein: CASSTNRGRGGELFF. The CDR3, as DNA: TGTGCCAGCAGCACGAACAGGGGGCGAGGGGGGGAGCTGTTTTTT.